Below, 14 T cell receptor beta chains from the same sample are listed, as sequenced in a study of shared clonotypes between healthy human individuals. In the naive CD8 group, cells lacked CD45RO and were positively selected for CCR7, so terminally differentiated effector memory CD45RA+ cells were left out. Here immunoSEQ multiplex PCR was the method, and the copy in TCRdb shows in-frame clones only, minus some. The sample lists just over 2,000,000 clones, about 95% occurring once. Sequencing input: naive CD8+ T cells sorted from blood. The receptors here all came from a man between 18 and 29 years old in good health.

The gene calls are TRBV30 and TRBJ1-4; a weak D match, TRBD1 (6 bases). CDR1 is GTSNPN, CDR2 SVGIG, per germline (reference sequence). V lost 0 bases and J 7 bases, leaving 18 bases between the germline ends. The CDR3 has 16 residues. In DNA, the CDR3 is TGTGCCTGGAGTGTAGTTGGAGGGGGGCTCGGTGAAAAACTGTTTTTT. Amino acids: CAWSVVGGGLGEKLFF.

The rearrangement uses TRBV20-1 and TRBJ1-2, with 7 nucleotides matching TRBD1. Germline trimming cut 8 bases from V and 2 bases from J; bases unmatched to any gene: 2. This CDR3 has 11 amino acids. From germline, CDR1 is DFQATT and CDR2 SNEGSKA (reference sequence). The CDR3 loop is CSPDRNYGYTF. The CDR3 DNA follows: TGCAGTCCGGACAGGAACTATGGCTACACCTTC.

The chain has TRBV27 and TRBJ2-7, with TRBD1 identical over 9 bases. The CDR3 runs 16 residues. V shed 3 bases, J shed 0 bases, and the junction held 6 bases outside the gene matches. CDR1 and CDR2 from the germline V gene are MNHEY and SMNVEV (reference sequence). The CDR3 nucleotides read TGTGCCAGCAGTTTGACCGGGACAGGGTACTCCTACGAGCAGTACTTC. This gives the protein CASSLTGTGYSYEQYF.

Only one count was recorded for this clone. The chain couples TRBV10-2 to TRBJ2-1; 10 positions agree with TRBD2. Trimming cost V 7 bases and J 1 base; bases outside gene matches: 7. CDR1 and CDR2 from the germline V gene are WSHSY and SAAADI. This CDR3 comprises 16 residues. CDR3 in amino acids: CASTLLAGGSYNEQFF. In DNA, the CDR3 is TGCGCCAGCACCCTATTAGCGGGAGGATCCTACAATGAGCAGTTCTTC.

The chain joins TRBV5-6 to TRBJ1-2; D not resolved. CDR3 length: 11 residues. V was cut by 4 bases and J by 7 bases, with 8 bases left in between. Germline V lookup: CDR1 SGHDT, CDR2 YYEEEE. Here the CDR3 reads CASSLVGGYTF. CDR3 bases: TGTGCCAGCAGCCTGGTGGGTGGCTACACCTTC.

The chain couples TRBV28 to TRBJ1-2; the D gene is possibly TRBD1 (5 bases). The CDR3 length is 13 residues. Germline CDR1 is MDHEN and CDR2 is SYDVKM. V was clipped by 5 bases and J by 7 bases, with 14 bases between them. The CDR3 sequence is CASSPPGLPGYTF. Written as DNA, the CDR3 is TGTGCCAGCAGTCCCCCGGGGCTGCCTGGCTACACCTTC.

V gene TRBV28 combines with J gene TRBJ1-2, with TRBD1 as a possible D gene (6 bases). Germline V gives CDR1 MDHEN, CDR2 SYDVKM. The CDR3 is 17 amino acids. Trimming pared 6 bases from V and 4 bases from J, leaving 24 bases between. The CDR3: CASRTRDTSTLGYGYTF. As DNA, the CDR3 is TGTGCCAGCAGAACCCGGGACACCTCTACACTAGGCTATGGCTACACCTTC.

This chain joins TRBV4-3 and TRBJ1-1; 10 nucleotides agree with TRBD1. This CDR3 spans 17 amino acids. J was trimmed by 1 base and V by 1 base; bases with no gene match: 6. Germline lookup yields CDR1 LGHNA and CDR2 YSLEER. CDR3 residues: CASSQVFGDRGNTEAFF. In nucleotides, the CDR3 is TGCGCCAGCAGCCAAGTGTTTGGGGACAGGGGGAACACTGAAGCTTTCTTT.

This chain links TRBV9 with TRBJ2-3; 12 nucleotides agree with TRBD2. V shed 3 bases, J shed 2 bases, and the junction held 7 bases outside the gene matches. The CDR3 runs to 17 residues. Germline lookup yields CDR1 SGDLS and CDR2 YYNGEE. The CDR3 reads CASSEIGTSGPTDTQYF. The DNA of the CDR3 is TGTGCCAGCAGCGAGATAGGGACTAGCGGGCCCACAGATACGCAGTATTTT.

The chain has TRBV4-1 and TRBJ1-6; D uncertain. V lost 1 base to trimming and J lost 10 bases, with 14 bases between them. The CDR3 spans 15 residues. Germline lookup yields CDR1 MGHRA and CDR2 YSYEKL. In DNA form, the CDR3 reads TGCGCCAGCAGCCAAGTAGGTGGAAAAGTCTCACCCCTCCACTTT. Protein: CASSQVGGKVSPLHF.

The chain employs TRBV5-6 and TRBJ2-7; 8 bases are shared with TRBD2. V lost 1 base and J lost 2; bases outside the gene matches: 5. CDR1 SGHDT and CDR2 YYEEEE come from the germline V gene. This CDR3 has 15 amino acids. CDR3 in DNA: TGTGCCAGCAGCTTGTTAGCGGGATTTGCCTACGAGCAGTACTTC. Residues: CASSLLAGFAYEQYF.

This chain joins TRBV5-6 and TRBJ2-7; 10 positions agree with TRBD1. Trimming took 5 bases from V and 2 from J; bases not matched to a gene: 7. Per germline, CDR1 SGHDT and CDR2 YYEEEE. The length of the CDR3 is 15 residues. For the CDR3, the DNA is TGTGCCAGCAGAACCGGGACAGGGGCTACCTACGAGCAGTACTTC. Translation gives CASRTGTGATYEQYF.

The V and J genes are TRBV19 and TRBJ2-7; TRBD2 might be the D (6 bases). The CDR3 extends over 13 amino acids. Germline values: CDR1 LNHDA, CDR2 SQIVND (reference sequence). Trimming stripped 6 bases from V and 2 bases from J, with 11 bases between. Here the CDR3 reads CASSPWGAYEQYF. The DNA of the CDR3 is TGTGCCAGTAGCCCCTGGGGGGCCTACGAGCAGTACTTC.

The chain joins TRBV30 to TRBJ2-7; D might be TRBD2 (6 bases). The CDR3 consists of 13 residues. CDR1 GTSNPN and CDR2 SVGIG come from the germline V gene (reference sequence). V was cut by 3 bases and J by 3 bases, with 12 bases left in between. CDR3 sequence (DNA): TGTGCCTGGAGGGGGGACTGGGACTACGAGCAGTACTTC. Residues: CAWRGDWDYEQYF.